A single sample gave rise to the 16 T cell receptor beta chains below, sequenced in a study of T cells in severe cutaneous drug reactions. Libraries were made by iRepertoire multiplex PCR with TCR subtype-specific primers for bulk and single-cell sequencing. TCRdb reprocessed the multiplex PCR reads, keeping one entry per CDR3 protein, no DNA. Reported are 9,500 or so distinct CDR3 sequences; the ten largest clones contain around a fifth. Carbamazepine had induced Stevens-Johnson syndrome or toxic epidermal necrolysis in the sequenced donors. Source material: cells from a skin blister. Receptor source: a human donor with Stevens-Johnson syndrome, a severe cutaneous drug reaction.

The rearrangement links TRBV29-1 to TRBJ2-3. This CDR3 contains 13 residues. CDR1 is SQVTM and CDR2 is ANQGSEA in the germline V gene. The CDR3 reads CSAQKGRTDTQYF.

The J gene is TRBJ2-5, the V gene TRBV20-1; without DNA, the TCRdb call of TRBD2 cannot be checked. The CDR3 sequence is 17 residues long. Germline V gene lookup returns CDR1 DFQATT and CDR2 SNEGSKA (reference sequence). The CDR3 protein is CSARDLLAGDQDVTQYF.

The chain combines TRBV29-1 with TRBJ2-7; TCRdb selects TRBD1, and the lack of DNA leaves this call unchecked. The germline CDR1 and CDR2 sequences are SQVTM and ANQGSEA. CDR3 size: 13 residues. The chain's CDR3 is CSVGGQGSYEQYF.

By frequency, this clonotype registers medium-sized (0.01 to 0.1%). CDR3 residues: CSARVRFNQPQHF. This chain connects TRBV20-1 to TRBJ1-5. This CDR3 spans 13 amino acids. CDR1 DFQATT and CDR2 SNEGSKA come from the germline V gene (reference sequence).

The V and J genes are TRBV20-1 and TRBJ2-1; no DNA is available, so the TRBD1 call from TCRdb remains unchecked. In germline, CDR1 is DFQATT, CDR2 SNEGSKA (reference sequence). This CDR3 comprises 15 residues. CDR3 region: CSATPRDRVRYEQFF.

V is TRBV6-1 and J is TRBJ1-6; there is no DNA to check the TCRdb D call of TRBD1. The CDR3 spans 15 residues. CDR1 and CDR2 (germline): MNHNS, SASEGT. CDR3 residues: CASTPATGPNSPLHF.

The chain has TRBV29-1 and TRBJ1-1; with no DNA, the TCRdb D assignment of TRBD1 cannot be verified. The germline V gene encodes CDR1 SQVTM and CDR2 ANQGSEA. The CDR3 spans 13 residues. The CDR3 reads CSGGTGTVAEAFF. Using reference TRBV29-1 and TRBJ1-1 for the parts outside the CDR3, the full variable domain is SAVISQKPSRDICQRGTSLTIQCQVDSQVTMMFWYRQQPGQSLTLIATANQGSEATYESGFVIDKFPISRPNLTFSTLTVSNMSPEDSSIYLCSGGTGTVAEAFFGQGTRLTVV.

The rearrangement uses TRBV29-1 and TRBJ2-1; lacking DNA, the TRBD2 call made by TCRdb goes unchecked. This CDR3 is 14 amino acids long. Germline values: CDR1 SQVTM, CDR2 ANQGSEA. Here the CDR3 reads CSVEDMGEDNEQFF.

This sequence joins TRBV20-1 and TRBJ1-1; the D call of TRBD1 rests on TCRdb alone, since no DNA is present to check it. The CDR3 has 13 residues. Germline assignment: CDR1 DFQATT and CDR2 SNEGSKA (reference sequence). CDR3 region: CSAGIQGNTEAFF.

The chain employs TRBV29-1 and TRBJ1-2. The CDR3 runs 13 residues. CDR1 and CDR2 (germline): SQVTM, ANQGSEA. The chain's CDR3 is CSVEDRADYGYTF.

The chain carries TRBV29-1 and TRBJ1-2. Germline V lookup: CDR1 SQVTM, CDR2 ANQGSEA. This CDR3 region has 15 residues. CDR3 sequence reads: CSVEDMAFLEYGYTF.

This chain joins TRBV29-1 and TRBJ1-1; TCRdb designates TRBD1, a call that cannot be tested without DNA. The CDR3 covers 15 residues. Germline-derived CDR1 and CDR2 are SQVTM and ANQGSEA. The CDR3 region is CSVPSGTGEVTEAFF.

The genes are TRBV20-1 and TRBJ2-1; with no DNA, the TCRdb D assignment of TRBD2 cannot be verified. The V gene's germline CDR1 is DFQATT and CDR2 SNEGSKA (reference sequence). The CDR3 totals 14 residues. This CDR3 reads CSASRATSRDEQFF.

The rearrangement joins TRBV20-1 to TRBJ2-7; with no DNA, the TCRdb D assignment of TRBD1 cannot be verified. Germline loops: CDR1 DFQATT, CDR2 SNEGSKA (reference sequence). The CDR3 runs 14 residues. The chain's CDR3 is CSAREAPQGYEQYF.

CDR3 protein: CSASTGIFNSPLHF. The V call is TRBV20-1, the J call TRBJ1-6; checking the TCRdb D call of TRBD1 is not possible without DNA. CDR1 and CDR2 from the germline V gene are DFQATT and SNEGSKA (reference sequence). The CDR3 is made up of 14 amino acids.

The J gene is TRBJ2-1, the V gene TRBV20-1; the D call of TRBD2 rests on TCRdb alone, since no DNA is present to check it. Germline CDR1 reads DFQATT; CDR2 reads SNEGSKA (reference sequence). This CDR3 has 17 amino acids. The CDR3 sequence: CSARDPGWSGRSNEQFF.